A selection of T cell receptor beta chains follows, all from one sample in a study of CD8 T cells in Susac syndrome. TCRdb reprocessed the immunoSEQ multiplex PCR reads with MiXCR, giving one entry per CDR3 protein. The sample contains about 80,000 distinct CDR3 sequences, 94% of which appear only once. Source material: CD8+ T cells from PBMCs. The source is a human donor in good health. Both conserved end residues are part of each CDR3. The order of the fields is CDR3 DNA, CDR3 protein, J gene, D gene, V gene, clone size. D genes are given only for firm matches. The size of a clone is reported for some rows only, either as once, few or many, or as a class for expanded clones.

TGTGCCAGCATCCCGGACCGCCAACTTTCCTACAATGAGCAGTTCTTC	CASIPDRQLSYNEQFF	TRBJ2-1	.	TRBV28	.
TGTGCCAGCAGTCTAACCTTAGACTATGGCTACACCTTC	CASSLTLDYGYTF	TRBJ1-2	.	TRBV27	.
TGTGCCAGCAGTTGGGGCTCCTACAATGAGCAGTTCTTC	CASSWGSYNEQFF	TRBJ2-1	.	TRBV6-5	.
TGTGCCAGCAGTGAGTCGGTCGGTACAGATACGCAGTATTTT	CASSESVGTDTQYF	TRBJ2-3	.	TRBV25-1	.
TGTGCCACCAGCAGAGAAAACAGGGATGGCTACACCTTC	CATSRENRDGYTF	TRBJ1-2	.	TRBV15	.
TGTGCCAGCTCAAGGGGACTAGCGGGAGTGATAACCGGGGAGCTGTTTTTT	CASSRGLAGVITGELFF	TRBJ2-2	TRBD2	TRBV18	.
TGTGCCTGGAGCCAACGTGACAGTTCCTATGGCTACACCTTC	CAWSQRDSSYGYTF	TRBJ1-2	.	TRBV30	.
TGTGCCACCAGCAGATCGGGGAGAGGCTACACCTTC	CATSRSGRGYTF	TRBJ1-2	.	TRBV15	once
TGTGCCAGCAGCTTATTAGCGGGAGTGGCTGGCGGGGAGCTGTTTTTT	CASSLLAGVAGGELFF	TRBJ2-2	TRBD2	TRBV7-8	.
TGCGCCAGCAGCCAAGAATGGGGCTCCTACAATGAGCAGTTCTTC	CASSQEWGSYNEQFF	TRBJ2-1	.	TRBV4-1	.
TGCAGCGTTGAACGCGGGGGCCGGAACACCGGGGAGCTGTTTTTT	CSVERGGRNTGELFF	TRBJ2-2	.	TRBV29-1	.
TGTGCCAGCAGAGAGGGGGCCAATCAGCCCCAGCATTTT	CASREGANQPQHF	TRBJ1-5	TRBD1	TRBV7-9	once
TGTGCCAGTAGTATTCTCAACAGATCCTACGAGCAGTACTTC	CASSILNRSYEQYF	TRBJ2-7	.	TRBV19	.
TGTGCCAGCAGTTTAGCCAAGGACAGCGTCTATGGCTACACCTTC	CASSLAKDSVYGYTF	TRBJ1-2	.	TRBV12-3/TRBV12-4	.
TGTGCCAGCAGTCCCTCGGGACAGGGGGATGGCTACACCTTC	CASSPSGQGDGYTF	TRBJ1-2	TRBD1	TRBV27	.
TGTGCCAGCAGCTTAGTACTAGCGGGAGGGCCCATCACAGATACGCAGTATTTT	CASSLVLAGGPITDTQYF	TRBJ2-3	TRBD2	TRBV7-2	.
TGCAGTGCATCCATAGCGGGGGACACCGGGGAGCTGTTTTTT	CSASIAGDTGELFF	TRBJ2-2	TRBD2	TRBV20-1	.
TGTGCCAGCAGCTTAGTTACTAGCTCCGGGGAGCTGTTTTTT	CASSLVTSSGELFF	TRBJ2-2	.	TRBV11-2	.
TGCGCCAGCAGCCAGGGGCTCCCTCCTCGACAATACAATGAGCAGTTCTTC	CASSQGLPPRQYNEQFF	TRBJ2-1	.	TRBV4-3	.
TGTGCCAGCAGCCAAGGAGAAGGACTAGCGGACCCAGAGCAGTTCTTC	CASSQGEGLADPEQFF	TRBJ2-1	TRBD2	TRBV4-2	.
TGTGCCAGCAGCGTAGGGGCTATCTCCACAGATACGCAGTATTTT	CASSVGAISTDTQYF	TRBJ2-3	.	TRBV9	.
TGCAGCGTTGAGGCCGGGAACTATGGCTACACCTTC	CSVEAGNYGYTF	TRBJ1-2	.	TRBV29-1	.
TGCAGCGTTGAAGGGGCAGCGGGGTCTCCATACAATGAGCAGTTCTTC	CSVEGAAGSPYNEQFF	TRBJ2-1	TRBD2	TRBV29-1	.
TGTGCCAGCAGCGTAGCCGTGGACAGGGGTCTCTATGGCTACACCTTC	CASSVAVDRGLYGYTF	TRBJ1-2	TRBD1	TRBV9	once
TGTGCCAGCAGCGCCTTCTCCGGCGGGGAGCTGTTTTTT	CASSAFSGGELFF	TRBJ2-2	.	TRBV9	.
TGCGCCAGCAGCCAGACCCCCGACAGGCAAAGGCAGTTCTTC	CASSQTPDRQRQFF	TRBJ2-1	.	TRBV4-1	once
TGTGCCAGCAGCTACGGGCCCGGGGAGCTGTTTTTT	CASSYGPGELFF	TRBJ2-2	.	TRBV9	.
TGTGCCAGTCGGGGGCCCCTTAGCAATCAGCCCCAGCATTTT	CASRGPLSNQPQHF	TRBJ1-5	.	TRBV19	once
TGTGCCAGCAGCTATCCGGGACAAGAAGCTTTCTTT	CASSYPGQEAFF	TRBJ1-1	.	TRBV7-9	.
TGCAGTGCCCCAGGGGGCGGACGCACTGAAGCTTTCTTT	CSAPGGGRTEAFF	TRBJ1-1	TRBD1	TRBV20-1	.
TGTGCCAGCAGTAAATGGGGGACAGGGGGTGGCACAGATACGCAGTATTTT	CASSKWGTGGGTDTQYF	TRBJ2-3	TRBD1	TRBV11-2	.
TGTGCCAGCAGCGTAGATCGGACAGGAGACACCTTC	CASSVDRTGDTF	TRBJ1-2	TRBD1	TRBV9	.
TGTGCCAGCAGCCGCTTAGTCAAAGACTATGGCTACACCTTC	CASSRLVKDYGYTF	TRBJ1-2	.	TRBV14	.
TGTGCCAGCAGTGGGACCCGAGCTCAGGGGCAGTTCTTC	CASSGTRAQGQFF	TRBJ2-1	.	TRBV12-3/TRBV12-4	once
TGTGCCAGCAGCTTGGCCGTGCCTGACGAGCAGTACTTC	CASSLAVPDEQYF	TRBJ2-7	.	TRBV5-6	.
TGCGCCAGCAGCCAAGAACGCAAAGTGGGAGGATCACCCCTCCACTTT	CASSQERKVGGSPLHF	TRBJ1-6	.	TRBV4-3	.
TGCAGCGTTGAAGATCTTCCAGGGGGAGACACTGAAGCTTTCTTT	CSVEDLPGGDTEAFF	TRBJ1-1	TRBD1	TRBV29-1	.
TGTGCCAGCAGCACCCCAGGGGCCGTAGCCAAAAACATTCAGTACTTC	CASSTPGAVAKNIQYF	TRBJ2-4	.	TRBV7-9	once
TGTGCCAGCAGTGAGGACAGGGGGCTTCGGGAGACCCAGTACTTC	CASSEDRGLRETQYF	TRBJ2-5	TRBD1	TRBV6-1	.
TGTGCCAGCAGCCAAGAGGGAACTCTCTCTAGCACAGATACGCAGTATTTT	CASSQEGTLSSTDTQYF	TRBJ2-3	.	TRBV3-1	.
TGTGCTAGTGGTCATTCCGGGACTCAACACAATGAGCAGTTCTTC	CASGHSGTQHNEQFF	TRBJ2-1	.	TRBV12-5	.
TGTGCCAGCAGTTTATCGAGGGGTTCAGTATTCGAGCAGTTCTTC	CASSLSRGSVFEQFF	TRBJ2-1	.	TRBV27	.
TGTGCCAGCAGCGTAGGGACAGCTGAAGCTTTCTTT	CASSVGTAEAFF	TRBJ1-1	.	TRBV9	.
TGTGCCAGCAGTCCCGACACCACAACCTTTGGCTACACCTTC	CASSPDTTTFGYTF	TRBJ1-2	.	TRBV27	.
TGTGCCGGTAAGACAGGGGTCTACGAGCAGTACTTC	CAGKTGVYEQYF	TRBJ2-7	TRBD1	TRBV2	once
TGTGCCAGCAGTTTATCTCCCATCTATGGCTACACCTTC	CASSLSPIYGYTF	TRBJ1-2	.	TRBV28	.
TGCAGTGCTAGAGACCTACAGGGGGTCTACGAGCAGTACTTC	CSARDLQGVYEQYF	TRBJ2-7	TRBD1	TRBV20-1	.
TGTGCCAGCAGCTCGGCAGGGGACCCCTATGGCTACACCTTC	CASSSAGDPYGYTF	TRBJ1-2	.	TRBV5-8	medium-sized
TGTGCCAGCAGCCGAGCGGGCTTCCACGAGCAGTACTTC	CASSRAGFHEQYF	TRBJ2-7	.	TRBV7-9	.
TGTGCCAGCAGCCCGCCCCCCAGGGTAGGGGAGTACTTC	CASSPPPRVGEYF	TRBJ2-7	.	TRBV5-6	.
TGTGCCACCTTGGATAGAGACAGGGACTCTGGGGCCAACGTCCTGACTTTC	CATLDRDRDSGANVLTF	TRBJ2-6	TRBD1	TRBV12-3/TRBV12-4	.
TGTGCCAGCAGTTTGGCCGGGACAGGCAAACTGTTTTTT	CASSLAGTGKLFF	TRBJ1-4	TRBD1	TRBV27	.
TGTGCCAGCAGTTCATCCTTCAAGGGCAATCAGCCCCAGCATTTT	CASSSSFKGNQPQHF	TRBJ1-5	.	TRBV12-3/TRBV12-4	.
TGCGCCAGCAGTGAGGAAGGGATGGACTACGAGCAGTACTTC	CASSEEGMDYEQYF	TRBJ2-7	.	TRBV10-1	once
TGCGCCAGCAGCCAAGGCGGGGGCGCGGGCTACACCTTC	CASSQGGGAGYTF	TRBJ1-2	.	TRBV4-1	.
TGTGCCAGCAGCCAAGAGGCCTGGGGACAGAACTATGGCTACACCTTC	CASSQEAWGQNYGYTF	TRBJ1-2	TRBD1	TRBV4-2	.
TGTGCCAGCAGCCCCCGGGAGGGGATGGGCAAAAACATTCAGTACTTC	CASSPREGMGKNIQYF	TRBJ2-4	TRBD2	TRBV7-8	.
TGTGCCAGCAGCAAGGACCCGACCTACGAGCAGTACTTC	CASSKDPTYEQYF	TRBJ2-7	.	TRBV27	.
TGTGCCAGCAGCTTAACCGGGACAGGAAACTATGGCTACACCTTC	CASSLTGTGNYGYTF	TRBJ1-2	TRBD1	TRBV7-8	.